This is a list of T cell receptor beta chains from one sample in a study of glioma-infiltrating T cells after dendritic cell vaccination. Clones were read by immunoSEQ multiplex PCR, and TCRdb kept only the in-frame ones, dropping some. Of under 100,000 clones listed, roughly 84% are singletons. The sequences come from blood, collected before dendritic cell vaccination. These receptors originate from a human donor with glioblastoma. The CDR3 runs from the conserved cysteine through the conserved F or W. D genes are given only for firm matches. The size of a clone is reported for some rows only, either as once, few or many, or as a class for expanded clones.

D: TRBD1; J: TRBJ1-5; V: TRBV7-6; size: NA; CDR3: CASSLRQGDQPQHF; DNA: TGTGCCAGCAGCTTAAGACAGGGAGATCAGCCCCAGCATTTT
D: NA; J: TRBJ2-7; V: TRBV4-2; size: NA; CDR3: CASSQEGYEQYF; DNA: TGTGCCAGCAGCCAGGAGGGTTACGAGCAGTACTTC
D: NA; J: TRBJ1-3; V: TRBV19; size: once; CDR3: CASSIRGANSGNTIYF; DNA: TGTGCCAGTAGTATTCGTGGGGCAAACTCTGGAAACACCATATATTTT
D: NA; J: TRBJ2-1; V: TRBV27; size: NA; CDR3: CASSPRATPGNEQFF; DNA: TGTGCCAGCAGTCCAAGGGCGACACCGGGAAATGAGCAGTTCTTC
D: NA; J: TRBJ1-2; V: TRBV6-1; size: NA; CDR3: CASREAGQANYGYTF; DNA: TGTGCCTCGAGGGAGGCAGGGCAGGCTAACTATGGCTACACCTTC
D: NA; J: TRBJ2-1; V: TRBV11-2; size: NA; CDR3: CASSRWGGTDNEQFF; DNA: TGTGCCAGCAGCCGATGGGGCGGGACTGACAATGAGCAGTTCTTC
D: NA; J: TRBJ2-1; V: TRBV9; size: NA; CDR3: CASSQFSGGYNEQFF; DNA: TGTGCCAGCAGCCAATTTAGCGGAGGCTACAATGAGCAGTTCTTC
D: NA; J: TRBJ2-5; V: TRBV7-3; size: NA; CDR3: CASSLRAGEETQYF; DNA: TGTGCCAGCAGCCTAAGGGCAGGGGAAGAGACCCAGTACTTC
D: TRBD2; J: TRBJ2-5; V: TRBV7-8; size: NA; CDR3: CASSLGLAGAQETQYF; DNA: TGTGCCAGCAGCTTAGGGCTAGCGGGGGCCCAAGAGACCCAGTACTTC
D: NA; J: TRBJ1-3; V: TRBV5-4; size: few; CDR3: CASSLQGLISGNTIYF; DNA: TGTGCCAGCAGCCTACAGGGCCTGATCTCTGGAAACACCATATATTTT
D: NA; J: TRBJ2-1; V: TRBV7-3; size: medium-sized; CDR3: CASSLGMGAEDYNEQFF; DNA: TGTGCCAGCAGCTTAGGTATGGGGGCAGAGGACTACAATGAGCAGTTCTTC
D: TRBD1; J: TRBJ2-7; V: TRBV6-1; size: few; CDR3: CASSEVGTVPYEQYF; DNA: TGTGCCAGCAGTGAAGTTGGGACAGTACCCTACGAGCAGTACTTC
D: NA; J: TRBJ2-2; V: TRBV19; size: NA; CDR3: CASDRSPNTGELFF; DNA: TGTGCCAGTGACAGGTCCCCGAACACCGGGGAGCTGTTTTTT
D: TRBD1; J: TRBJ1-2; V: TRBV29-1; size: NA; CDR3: CSVEDRNNYGYTF; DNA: TGCAGCGTTGAGGACAGGAATAACTATGGCTACACCTTC
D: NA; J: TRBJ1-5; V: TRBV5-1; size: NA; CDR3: CASSTDNNQPQHF; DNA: TGCGCCAGCAGCACCGACAACAATCAGCCCCAGCATTTT
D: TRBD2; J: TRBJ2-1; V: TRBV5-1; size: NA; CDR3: CASSLAGLAGAVEQFF; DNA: TGCGCCAGCAGCTTGGCCGGCCTAGCGGGAGCGGTTGAGCAGTTCTTC
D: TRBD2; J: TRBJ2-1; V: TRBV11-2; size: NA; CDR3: CASSLMAGVLIEQFF; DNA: TGTGCCAGCAGCTTAATGGCGGGAGTGTTAATTGAGCAGTTCTTC
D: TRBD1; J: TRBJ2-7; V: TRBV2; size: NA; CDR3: CAGKQSQGAQNEQYF; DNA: TGTGCCGGGAAGCAGTCGCAGGGGGCGCAGAACGAGCAGTACTTC
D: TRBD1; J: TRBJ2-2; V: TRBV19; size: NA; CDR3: CASSITGAETGELFF; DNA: TGTGCCAGTAGTATTACAGGGGCCGAAACCGGGGAGCTGTTTTTT
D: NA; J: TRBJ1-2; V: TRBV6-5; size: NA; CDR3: CASSYSTAYGYTF; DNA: TGTGCCAGCAGTTACTCAACAGCCTATGGCTACACCTTC
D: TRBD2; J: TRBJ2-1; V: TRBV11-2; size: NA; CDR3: CASSLVLAGGLGKFF; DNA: TGTGCCAGCAGCTTAGTTCTAGCGGGAGGGCTAGGGAAGTTCTTC
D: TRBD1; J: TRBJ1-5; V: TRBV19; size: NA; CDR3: CASSVQTTGTGNQPQHF; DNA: TGTGCCAGTAGTGTACAAACTACCGGGACAGGTAATCAGCCCCAGCATTTT
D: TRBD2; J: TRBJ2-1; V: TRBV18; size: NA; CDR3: CASSPRLAGGYNEQFF; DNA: TGTGCCAGCTCACCACGACTAGCGGGGGGCTACAATGAGCAGTTCTTC
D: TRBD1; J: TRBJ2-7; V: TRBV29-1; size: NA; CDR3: CSVELQGAREQYF; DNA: TGCAGCGTTGAATTACAGGGGGCGCGCGAGCAGTACTTC
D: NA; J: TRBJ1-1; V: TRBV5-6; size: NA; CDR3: CASSLSGKNTEAFF; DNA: TGTGCCAGCAGCTTGTCAGGCAAGAACACTGAAGCTTTCTTT
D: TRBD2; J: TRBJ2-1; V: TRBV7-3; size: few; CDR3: CASSPLLLAGSNEQFF; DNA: TGTGCCAGCAGCCCCCTCCTACTAGCGGGAAGCAATGAGCAGTTCTTC
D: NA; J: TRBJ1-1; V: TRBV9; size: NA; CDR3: CASSAIPVSTEAFF; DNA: TGTGCCAGCAGCGCAATCCCAGTCTCCACTGAAGCTTTCTTT
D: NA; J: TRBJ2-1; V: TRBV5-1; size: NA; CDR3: CASSLSWVSGEQFF; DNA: TGCGCCAGCAGCTTATCGTGGGTGTCGGGGGAGCAGTTCTTC
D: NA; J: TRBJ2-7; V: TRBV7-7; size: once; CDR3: CASSITPDTYEQYF; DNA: TGTGCTAGCAGCATCACTCCCGACACCTACGAGCAGTACTTC
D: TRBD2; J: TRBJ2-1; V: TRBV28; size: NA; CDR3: CASSPTSGRGNEQFF; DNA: TGTGCCAGCAGTCCCACTAGCGGGAGAGGAAATGAGCAGTTCTTC
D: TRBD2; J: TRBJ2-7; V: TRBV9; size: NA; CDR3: CASSVSAGEGEQYF; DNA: TGTGCCAGCAGCGTAAGTGCGGGAGAGGGGGAGCAGTACTTC
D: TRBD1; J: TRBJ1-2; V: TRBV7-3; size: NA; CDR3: CASSLQGARGYTF; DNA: TGTGCCAGCAGCTTACAGGGGGCCAGGGGCTACACCTTC
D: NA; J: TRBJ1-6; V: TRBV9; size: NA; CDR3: CASSAGPGQSNSPLHF; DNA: TGTGCCAGCAGCGCAGGACCAGGGCAAAGTAATTCACCCCTCCACTTT
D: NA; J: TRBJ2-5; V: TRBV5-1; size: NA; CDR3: CASSLVRGTQYF; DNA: TGCGCCAGCAGCTTGGTTCGCGGGACCCAGTACTTC
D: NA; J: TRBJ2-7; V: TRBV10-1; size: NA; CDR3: CASSHGQFYEQYF; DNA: TGCGCCAGCAGTCACGGACAGTTTTACGAGCAGTACTTC
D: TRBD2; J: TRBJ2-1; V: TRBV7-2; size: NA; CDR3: CASSFGRAGNEQFF; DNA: TGTGCCAGCAGCTTTGGGAGGGCGGGTAATGAGCAGTTCTTC
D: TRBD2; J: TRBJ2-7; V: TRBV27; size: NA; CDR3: CASSPILAGGPGEQYF; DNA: TGTGCCAGCAGTCCGATCCTAGCGGGAGGGCCTGGTGAGCAGTACTTC